This T cell receptor (beta chain) comes out of a study of cytomegalovirus exposure and HLA in healthy donors. Overall study results and limits: Data from an earlier analysis indicated that most TCR beta V segments were productive either about 87% or about 30% of the time. Prediction of most subjects' HLA-A and HLA-B alleles by TCR beta sequences was reportedly accurate. Later analysis suggested links between common viral pathogens and several top significant clusters. Immune exposure was documented only through CMV serostatus.

Turning to this clone: The antigen is unknown.

13 Jbeta primers and 60 Vbeta primers were used for the PCR. Sequencing was performed with immunoSEQ multiplex PCR; in TCRdb, only in-frame clones are kept and a portion is missing. The profile shows roughly 98,000 clones, under 85% of them singletons. The CDR3 is made up of 14 amino acids. Trimming took off 6 bases at V and 0 bases at J, with 12 bases between the two ends. Germline CDR1 and CDR2: MNHNS and SASEGT. What was sequenced was PBMCs. The receptor comes from a man between 18 and 29 years old in good health and CMV-seropositive. This chain joins TRBV6-1 and TRBJ2-7; possibly TRBD2 for D (6 bases). CDR3 protein: CASSPWGDSYEQYF. Here the CDR3 DNA reads TGTGCCAGCAGCCCTTGGGGGGACTCCTACGAGCAGTACTTC.